A selection of T cell receptor beta chains follows, all from one sample in a study of T cell repertoires in cytomegalovirus infection. A single record per CDR3 protein comes from TCRdb applying MiXCR to the reads. Seen here are around 120,000 distinct CDR3 sequences, roughly 39% observed once, and the top ten hold about three quarters. Antigen specificity for these receptors is unknown. Specimen: CD8+ T cells from cultured PBMCs, collected from culture after CMV antigen stimulation. The receptors come from a human donor in good health (CMV status not recorded). Some clones in this sample may be carry-over from other donors' samples. CDR3s include the opening cysteine and the closing phenylalanine or tryptophan. D genes are given only for firm matches. Clone sizes are given selectively: once, few, many, or a class where the clone is expanded.

V gene,D gene,J gene,clone size,CDR3 protein,CDR3 DNA
TRBV6-5,.,TRBJ1-1,.,CASSYARGGDTEAFF,TGTGCCAGCAGTTACGCCAGAGGGGGGGACACTGAAGCTTTCTTT
TRBV30,TRBD1,TRBJ2-2,.,CAWSLSTQGFGELFF,TGTGCCTGGAGTCTCAGTACACAGGGGTTCGGGGAGCTGTTTTTT
TRBV27,.,TRBJ2-7,few,CASSLRGTREQYF,TGTGCCAGCAGTTTACGGGGGACTCGCGAGCAGTACTTC
TRBV10-3,TRBD1,TRBJ1-5,once,CAISEWAGDRGEPQHF,TGTGCCATCAGTGAGTGGGCGGGGGACAGAGGGGAGCCCCAGCATTTT
TRBV4-1,.,TRBJ1-1,.,CASSRNTGNGEAFF,TGCGCCAGCAGCCGTAACACGGGGAACGGTGAAGCTTTCTTT
TRBV19,.,TRBJ2-6,.,CASSILPGANVLTF,TGTGCCAGTAGTATATTACCTGGGGCCAACGTCCTGACTTTC
TRBV5-5,.,TRBJ2-2,few,CASSLDRVGELFF,TGTGCCAGCAGCTTGGACAGGGTCGGGGAGCTGTTTTTT
TRBV7-2,TRBD1,TRBJ2-1,few,CASSPRGGYSNNEQFF,TGTGCCAGCAGTCCCAGAGGGGGCTATTCCAACAATGAGCAGTTCTTC
TRBV28,TRBD1,TRBJ2-1,many,CASRPNSGTGGRNEQFF,TGTGCCAGCAGACCGAACTCTGGGACAGGGGGCCGGAATGAGCAGTTCTTC
TRBV24-1,TRBD1,TRBJ2-1,.,CATSGQGAVDEQFF,TGTGCCACCAGTGGACAGGGGGCTGTCGATGAGCAGTTCTTC
TRBV7-9,.,TRBJ1-1,.,CASSLIQSEAFF,TGTGCCAGCAGCTTAATCCAATCTGAAGCTTTCTTT
TRBV12-3/TRBV12-4,.,TRBJ2-3,.,CASRTTGGADTQYF,TGTGCCAGCAGGACGACAGGAGGAGCAGATACGCAGTATTTT
TRBV4-1,.,TRBJ2-7,.,CASSPAQGRYEQYF,TGCGCCAGCAGCCCGGCCCAGGGGAGGTACGAGCAGTACTTC
TRBV19,TRBD2,TRBJ2-5,few,CASGGTKETQYF,TGTGCCAGTGGAGGGACTAAAGAGACCCAGTACTTC
TRBV12-3/TRBV12-4,.,TRBJ2-7,.,CASTTPLTHEQYF,TGTGCCAGCACCACCCCTCTGACCCACGAGCAGTACTTC
TRBV9,TRBD2,TRBJ2-5,.,CASSVAGTRVDQETQYF,TGTGCCAGCAGCGTAGCTGGGACTAGGGTGGACCAAGAGACCCAGTACTTC
TRBV12-3/TRBV12-4,.,TRBJ2-1,.,CASSLALARGSYNEQFF,TGTGCCAGCAGTTTAGCGCTCGCCAGAGGATCCTACAATGAGCAGTTCTTC
TRBV18,.,TRBJ2-1,.,CASSNRDPYNEQFF,TGTGCCAGCTCAAACCGGGACCCCTACAATGAGCAGTTCTTC
TRBV5-1,.,TRBJ2-4,many,CASRENLAKNIQYF,TGCGCCAGCAGGGAAAACCTAGCCAAAAACATTCAGTACTTC
TRBV5-8,.,TRBJ2-3,.,CASSLGTDNTDTQYF,TGTGCCAGCAGCTTGGGCACCGATAACACAGATACGCAGTATTTT
TRBV12-3/TRBV12-4,.,TRBJ2-1,few,CASTQGGGPGNEQFF,TGTGCCAGCACCCAGGGGGGGGGCCCGGGGAATGAGCAGTTCTTC
TRBV9,.,TRBJ1-2,few,CASKGLSVYGYTF,TGTGCCAGCAAAGGACTGTCAGTTTATGGCTACACCTTC